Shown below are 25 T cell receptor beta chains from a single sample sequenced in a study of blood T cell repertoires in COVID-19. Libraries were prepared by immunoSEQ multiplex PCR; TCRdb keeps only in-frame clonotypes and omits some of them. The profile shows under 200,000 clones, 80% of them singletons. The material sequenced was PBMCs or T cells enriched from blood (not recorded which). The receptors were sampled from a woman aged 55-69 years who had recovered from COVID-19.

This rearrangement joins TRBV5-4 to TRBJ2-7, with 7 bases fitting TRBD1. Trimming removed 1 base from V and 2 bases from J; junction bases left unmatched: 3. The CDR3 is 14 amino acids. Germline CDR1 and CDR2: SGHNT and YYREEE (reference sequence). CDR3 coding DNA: TGTGCCAGCAGCTTGCAAGGACAGGCCTACGAGCAGTACTTC. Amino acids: CASSLQGQAYEQYF.

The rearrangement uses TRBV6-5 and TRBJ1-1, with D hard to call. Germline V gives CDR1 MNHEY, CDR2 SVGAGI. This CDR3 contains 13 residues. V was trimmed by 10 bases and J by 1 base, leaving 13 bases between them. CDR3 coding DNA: TGTGCCATCTCCCGGGGAACGAACACTGAAGCTTTCTTT. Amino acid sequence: CAISRGTNTEAFF.

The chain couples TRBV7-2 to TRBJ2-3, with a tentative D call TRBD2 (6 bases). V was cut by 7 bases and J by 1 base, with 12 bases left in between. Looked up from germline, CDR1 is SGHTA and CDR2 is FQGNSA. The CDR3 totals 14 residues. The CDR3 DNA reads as TGTGCCAGCACCCGACTAGGCGGCACAGATACGCAGTATTTT. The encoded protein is CASTRLGGTDTQYF.

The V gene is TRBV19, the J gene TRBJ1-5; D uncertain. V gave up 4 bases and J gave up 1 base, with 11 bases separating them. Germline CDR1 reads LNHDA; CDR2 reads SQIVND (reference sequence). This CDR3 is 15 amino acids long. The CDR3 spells CASSTRTGSNQPQHF. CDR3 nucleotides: TGTGCCAGTAGTACTAGGACGGGAAGCAATCAGCCCCAGCATTTT. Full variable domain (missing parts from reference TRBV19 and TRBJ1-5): DGGITQSPKYLFRKEGQNVTLSCEQNLNHDAMYWYRQDPGQGLRLIYYSQIVNDFQKGDIAEGYSVSREKKESFPLTVTSAQKNPTAFYLCASSTRTGSNQPQHFGDGTRLSIL.

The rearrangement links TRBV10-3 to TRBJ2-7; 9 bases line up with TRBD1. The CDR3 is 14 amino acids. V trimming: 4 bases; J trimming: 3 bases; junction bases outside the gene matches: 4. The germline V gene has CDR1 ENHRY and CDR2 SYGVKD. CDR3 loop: CAISGRGQGYEQYF. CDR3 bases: TGTGCCATCAGTGGCCGGGGACAGGGCTACGAGCAGTACTTC.

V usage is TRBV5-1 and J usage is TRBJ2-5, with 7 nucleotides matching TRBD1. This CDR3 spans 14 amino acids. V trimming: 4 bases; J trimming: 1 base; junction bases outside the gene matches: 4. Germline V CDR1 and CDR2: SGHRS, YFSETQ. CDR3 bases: TGCGCCAGCAGCGTCCGGGACAGCCAAGAGACCCAGTACTTC. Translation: CASSVRDSQETQYF.

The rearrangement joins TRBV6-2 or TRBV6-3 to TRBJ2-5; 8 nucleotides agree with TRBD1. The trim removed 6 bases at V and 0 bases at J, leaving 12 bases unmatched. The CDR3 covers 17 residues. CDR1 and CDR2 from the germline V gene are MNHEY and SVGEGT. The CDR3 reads CASSVGRGRAYQETQYF. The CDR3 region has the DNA TGTGCCAGCAGCGTCGGCAGGGGGCGAGCGTACCAAGAGACCCAGTACTTC.

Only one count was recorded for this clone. This CDR3 reads CASSPGLDNPTNGYTF. CDR3 coding DNA: TGTGCCAGCAGCCCCGGATTAGACAACCCTACCAATGGCTACACCTTC. This chain connects TRBV3-1 (or the pseudogene TRBV3-2) to TRBJ1-2; unclear D gene. The CDR3 runs to 16 residues. CDR1 is LGHDT, CDR2 YNNKEL, per germline (reference sequence). Trimming removed 4 bases from V and 6 bases from J, with 21 bases in between.

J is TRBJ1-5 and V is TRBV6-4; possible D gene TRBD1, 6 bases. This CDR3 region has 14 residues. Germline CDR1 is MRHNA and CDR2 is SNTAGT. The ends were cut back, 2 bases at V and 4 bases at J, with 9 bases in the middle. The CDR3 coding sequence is TGTGCCAGCAGTGACGGCAGGGGAAATCAGCCCCAGCATTTT. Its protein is CASSDGRGNQPQHF.

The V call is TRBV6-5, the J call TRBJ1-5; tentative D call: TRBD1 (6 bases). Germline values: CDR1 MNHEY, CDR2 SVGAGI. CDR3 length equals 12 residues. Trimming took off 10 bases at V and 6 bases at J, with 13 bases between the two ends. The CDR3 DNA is TGTGCCACTCGACAGGCTCGTCAGCCCCAGCATTTT. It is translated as CATRQARQPQHF.

This CDR3 is CASTRYSEAFF. The CDR3 DNA follows: TGTGCCAGCACTCGGTATTCTGAAGCTTTCTTT. The chain employs TRBV6-5 and TRBJ1-1; D remains ambiguous. The V and J ends lost 7 bases and 6 bases respectively, with 9 bases between them. Germline V gene data show CDR1 as MNHEY and CDR2 as SVGAGI. The CDR3 totals 11 residues.

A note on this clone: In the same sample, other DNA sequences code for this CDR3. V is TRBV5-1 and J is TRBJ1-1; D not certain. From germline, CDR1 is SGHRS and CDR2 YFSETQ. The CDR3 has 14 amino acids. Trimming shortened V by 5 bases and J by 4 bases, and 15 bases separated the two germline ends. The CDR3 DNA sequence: TGCGCCAGCAGTAGGAGTACCGGGAGCACTGAAGCTTTCTTT. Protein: CASSRSTGSTEAFF.

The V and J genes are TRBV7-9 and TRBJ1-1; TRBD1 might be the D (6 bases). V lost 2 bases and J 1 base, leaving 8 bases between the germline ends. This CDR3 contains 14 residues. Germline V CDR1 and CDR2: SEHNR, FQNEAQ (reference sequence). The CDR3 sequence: CASSLNRENTEAFF. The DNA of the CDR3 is TGTGCCAGCAGCTTAAACAGGGAGAACACTGAAGCTTTCTTT.

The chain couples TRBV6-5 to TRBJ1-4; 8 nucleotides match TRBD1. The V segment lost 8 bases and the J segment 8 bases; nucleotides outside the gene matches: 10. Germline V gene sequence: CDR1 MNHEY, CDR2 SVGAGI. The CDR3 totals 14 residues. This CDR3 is CASGRQGIGEKLFF. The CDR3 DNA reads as TGTGCCAGCGGAAGACAGGGGATAGGCGAAAAACTGTTTTTT.

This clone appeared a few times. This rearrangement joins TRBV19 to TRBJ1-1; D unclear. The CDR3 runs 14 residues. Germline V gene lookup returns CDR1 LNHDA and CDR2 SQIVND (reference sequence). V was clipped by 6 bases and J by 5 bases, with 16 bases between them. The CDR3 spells CASSINFDLTEAFF. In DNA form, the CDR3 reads TGTGCCAGTAGCATCAATTTTGACTTAACTGAAGCTTTCTTT.

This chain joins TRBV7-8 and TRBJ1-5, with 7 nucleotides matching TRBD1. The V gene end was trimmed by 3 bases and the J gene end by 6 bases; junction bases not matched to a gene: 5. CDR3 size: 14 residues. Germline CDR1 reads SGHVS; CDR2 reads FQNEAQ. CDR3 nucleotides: TGTGCCAGCAGCTTTCGACAGGGAAGTCAGCCCCAGCATTTT. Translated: CASSFRQGSQPQHF.

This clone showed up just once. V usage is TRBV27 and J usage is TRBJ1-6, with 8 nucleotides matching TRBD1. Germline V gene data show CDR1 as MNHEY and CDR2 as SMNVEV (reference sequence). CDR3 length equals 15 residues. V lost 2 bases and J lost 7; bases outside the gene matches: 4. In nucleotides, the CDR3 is TGTGCCAGCAGTTTAGGGGACAGGCCCAATTCACCCCTCCACTTT. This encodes CASSLGDRPNSPLHF.

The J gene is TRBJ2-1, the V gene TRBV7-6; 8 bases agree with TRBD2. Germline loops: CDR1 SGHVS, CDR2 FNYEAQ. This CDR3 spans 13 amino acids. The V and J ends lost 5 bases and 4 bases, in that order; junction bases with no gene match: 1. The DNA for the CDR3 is TGTGCCAGCAGCCGCGGGGGGTACAATGAGCAGTTCTTC. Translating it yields CASSRGGYNEQFF.

CDR3 amino acids: CASSRQGLLYEQYF. Here the CDR3 DNA reads TGTGCCAGCAGCCGACAGGGTTTGTTGTACGAGCAGTACTTC. V usage is TRBV3-1 (or the pseudogene TRBV3-2) and J usage is TRBJ2-7; 7 bases fit TRBD1. The germline V gene encodes CDR1 LGHDT and CDR2 YNNKEL (reference sequence). The V segment lost 4 bases and the J segment 4 bases; nucleotides outside the gene matches: 7. The CDR3 is 14 residues long.

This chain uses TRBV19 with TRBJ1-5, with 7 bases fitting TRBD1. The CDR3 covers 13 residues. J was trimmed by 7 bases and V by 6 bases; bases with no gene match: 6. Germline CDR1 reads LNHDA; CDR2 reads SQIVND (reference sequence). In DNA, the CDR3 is TGTGCCAGTAGCCAGGGGGTGATGCAGCCCCAGCATTTT. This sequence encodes CASSQGVMQPQHF.

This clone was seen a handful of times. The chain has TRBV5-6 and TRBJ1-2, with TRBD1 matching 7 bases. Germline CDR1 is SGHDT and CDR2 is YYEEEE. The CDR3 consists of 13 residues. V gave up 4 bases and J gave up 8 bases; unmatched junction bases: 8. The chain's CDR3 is CASSRGTVTGYTF. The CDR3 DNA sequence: TGTGCCAGCAGCCGTGGGACAGTGACAGGCTACACCTTC.

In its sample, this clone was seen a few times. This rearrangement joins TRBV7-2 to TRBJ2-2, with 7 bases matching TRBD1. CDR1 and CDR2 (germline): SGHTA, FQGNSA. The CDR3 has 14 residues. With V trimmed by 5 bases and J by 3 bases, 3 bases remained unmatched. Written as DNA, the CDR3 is TGTGCCAGCAGCAGGGGGCGCGACACCGGGGAGCTGTTTTTT. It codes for CASSRGRDTGELFF.

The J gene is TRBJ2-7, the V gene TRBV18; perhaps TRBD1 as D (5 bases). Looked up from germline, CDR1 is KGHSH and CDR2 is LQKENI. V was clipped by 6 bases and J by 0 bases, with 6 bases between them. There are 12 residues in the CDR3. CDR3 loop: CASSDSSYEQYF. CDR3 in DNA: TGTGCCAGCTCCGACAGCTCCTACGAGCAGTACTTC.

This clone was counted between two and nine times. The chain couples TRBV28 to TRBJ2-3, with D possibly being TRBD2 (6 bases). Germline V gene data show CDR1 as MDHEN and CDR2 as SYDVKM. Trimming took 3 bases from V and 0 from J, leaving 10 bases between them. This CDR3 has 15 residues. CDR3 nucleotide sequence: TGTGCCAGCAGTTTCCCTCGGGGGAGCACAGATACGCAGTATTTT. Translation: CASSFPRGSTDTQYF.

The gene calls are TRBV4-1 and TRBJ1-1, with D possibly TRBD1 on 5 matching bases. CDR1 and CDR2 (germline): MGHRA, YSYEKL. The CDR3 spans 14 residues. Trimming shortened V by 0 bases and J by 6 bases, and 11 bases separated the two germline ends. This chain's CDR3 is CASSQDTGEAEAFF. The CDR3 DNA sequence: TGCGCCAGCAGCCAAGATACGGGGGAGGCTGAAGCTTTCTTT.